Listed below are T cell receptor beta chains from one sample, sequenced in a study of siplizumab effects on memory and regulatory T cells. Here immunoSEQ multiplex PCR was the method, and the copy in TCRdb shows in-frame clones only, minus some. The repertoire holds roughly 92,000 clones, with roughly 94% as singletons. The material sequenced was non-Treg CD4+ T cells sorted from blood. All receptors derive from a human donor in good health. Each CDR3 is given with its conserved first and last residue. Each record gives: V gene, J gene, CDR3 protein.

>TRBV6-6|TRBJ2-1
CASTKFWTSDNEQFF
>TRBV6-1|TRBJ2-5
CASRSGTGSRETQYF
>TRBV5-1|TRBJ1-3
CASSLDGQGALAGNTIYF
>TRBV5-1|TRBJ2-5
CASTTGQGRETQYF
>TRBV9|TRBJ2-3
CASSVSGRGTDTQYF
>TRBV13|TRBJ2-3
CASKPYLLRDTQYF
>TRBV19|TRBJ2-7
CASTRDHTSSYEQYF
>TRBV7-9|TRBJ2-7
CASSFLPGAGTGRYEQYF
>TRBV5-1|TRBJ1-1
CASSADGRDTEAFF
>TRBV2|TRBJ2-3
CATRTGRGVNTDTQYF
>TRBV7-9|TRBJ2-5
CASSLTTGEQETQYF
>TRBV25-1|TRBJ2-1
CASSESGRFRMEEQFF
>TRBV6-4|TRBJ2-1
CASSEDSGRFYEQFF
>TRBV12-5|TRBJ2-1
CASGLVPFTRASGSDPYNEQFF
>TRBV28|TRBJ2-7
CASSFITASYEQYF
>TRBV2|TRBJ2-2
CASSGPVQGAGELFF
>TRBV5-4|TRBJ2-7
CASSLPRQGAGEQYF
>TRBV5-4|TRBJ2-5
CASSRDGEAQETQYF
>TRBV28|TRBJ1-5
CASSGAGQGAKPQHF
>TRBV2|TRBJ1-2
CASSVLQAKGYGYTF
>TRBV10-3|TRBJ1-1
CAISESRAGRNTEAFF
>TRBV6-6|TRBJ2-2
CASTPRTGFGELFF